These 26 T cell receptor beta chains came from one sample sequenced in a study of read filtering for tumor transcriptome and immune sequencing. Molecular barcoded adaptors covering alpha/delta and beta/gamma chains were used on around 370 ng RNA. One entry per CDR3 protein, called by TCRdb with MiXCR from the reads. The sample has around 65,000 distinct CDR3 sequences, around 20% seen once. Sample: a population of CD138-negative cells sorted from bone marrow. These TCRs come from a donor aged 40 or over with multiple myeloma.

This clonotype was seen a handful of times. This chain joins TRBV9 and TRBJ2-1; a weak D match, TRBD2 (5 bases). Per germline, CDR1 SGDLS and CDR2 YYNGEE. The V end was cut by 7 bases, the J end by 7 bases, with 15 bases between. The CDR3 extends over 13 amino acids. The CDR3 spells CASVDVGANEQFF. Written as DNA, the CDR3 is TGTGCCAGCGTAGACGTGGGAGCTAATGAGCAGTTCTTC.

Note on this clonotype: A much larger clone lies one base from this, so it may be a read error. V usage is TRBV28 and J usage is TRBJ2-3, with D hard to call. Germline V gene sequence: CDR1 MDHEN, CDR2 SYDVKM. The CDR3 is 13 residues long. CDR3 sequence (DNA): TGTGCCAGCAGTATATGGGGAACAGATACGCAGTATTTT. Amino acid sequence: CASSIWGTDTQYF.

This clonotype was counted ten times or more. The chain has TRBV7-9 and TRBJ2-3; 13 bases agree with TRBD2. Germline-derived CDR1 and CDR2 are SEHNR and FQNEAQ (reference sequence). The CDR3 runs to 15 residues. The junction had 2 bases not matched to a gene; V was cut back by 5 bases and J by 3 bases. CDR3 nucleotide sequence: TGTGCCAGCAGCACGGGACTAGCGGGAACAGATACGCAGTATTTT. Translation: CASSTGLAGTDTQYF.

This clonotype was counted many times. CDR3 protein: CSGRTPGTGSYEQYF. Here the CDR3 DNA reads TGCAGTGGTAGGACGCCCGGGACAGGGTCCTACGAGCAGTACTTC. The chain links TRBV20-1 to TRBJ2-7; TRBD1 agrees at 9 bases. J was trimmed by 1 base and V by 7 bases; bases with no gene match: 11. CDR1 and CDR2 from the germline V gene are DFQATT and SNEGSKA (reference sequence). This CDR3 contains 15 residues.

This clonotype was recorded many times. The chain links TRBV7-3 to TRBJ2-2; 12 bases fit TRBD2. J was trimmed by 1 base and V by 4 bases; bases with no gene match: 4. The CDR3 totals 17 residues. Germline loops: CDR1 SGHTA, CDR2 FQGTGA. The CDR3 DNA sequence: TGTGCCAGCAGCTCCTCGGGACTAGCGGGGAACACCGGGGAGCTGTTTTTT. It translates to CASSSSGLAGNTGELFF.

This clonotype was counted at least ten times. The DNA for the CDR3 is TGTGCCAGCGGGGGACAGGGGGCCTACAATGAGCAGTTCTTC. It specifies CASGGQGAYNEQFF. The chain recombines TRBV7-6 with TRBJ2-1; 11 nucleotides line up with TRBD1. The CDR3 sequence is 14 residues long. The J segment lost 2 bases and the V segment lost 8 bases, leaving 2 bases of the junction unmatched. CDR1 SGHVS and CDR2 FNYEAQ come from the germline V gene.

This clonotype appeared many times. Here the CDR3 reads CASSPHTNTEAFF. The CDR3 bases are TGTGCCAGCTCACCTCATACGAACACTGAAGCTTTCTTT. The chain uses TRBV18 and TRBJ1-1; D remains unclear. Germline loops: CDR1 KGHSH, CDR2 LQKENI. The V and J ends lost 3 bases and 1 base respectively, with 6 bases between them. The CDR3 length is 13 residues.

This clonotype was found many times. The gene calls are TRBV7-2 and TRBJ2-7, with TRBD1 matching 7 bases. J gave up 2 bases and V 0 bases, and 7 bases lay outside the gene matches. CDR1 is SGHTA and CDR2 is FQGNSA in the germline V gene. The CDR3 is 16 residues long. The CDR3 here is CASSLAGDSVTYEQYF. The DNA of the CDR3 is TGTGCCAGCAGCTTAGCTGGGGACAGCGTTACCTACGAGCAGTACTTC.

Many counts were recorded for this clonotype. The V call is TRBV4-2, the J call TRBJ2-3; D possibly corresponds to TRBD2 (5 bases). The length of the CDR3 is 15 residues. Germline CDR1 is LGHNA and CDR2 is YNFKEQ. V lost 3 bases, J lost 1 base, and 11 bases lay in between. CDR3 sequence: CASSHGLAGTDTQYF. The CDR3 nucleotides read TGTGCCAGCAGCCACGGACTCGCCGGCACAGATACGCAGTATTTT.

The genes are TRBV10-3 and TRBJ2-7, with TRBD1 identical over 8 bases. This CDR3 is 13 amino acids long. Germline loops: CDR1 ENHRY, CDR2 SYGVKD. The V segment lost 5 bases and the J segment 5 bases; nucleotides outside the gene matches: 5. CDR3 DNA: TGTGCCATCAGTCAGGGGGCGCGTAACGAGCAGTACTTC. Residues: CAISQGARNEQYF.

This clonotype showed up many times. The chain couples TRBV14 to TRBJ2-3; TRBD1 matches 7 bases. The CDR3 consists of 15 residues. Germline V lookup: CDR1 SGHDN, CDR2 FVKESK. V trimming: 4 bases; J trimming: 3 bases; junction bases outside the gene matches: 7. Written as DNA, the CDR3 is TGTGCCAGCAGCCCACCGGGACAGTTGACAGATACGCAGTATTTT. It encodes CASSPPGQLTDTQYF.

As for this clonotype: This clone may be a read error of a much larger clone one base away. The rearrangement uses TRBV29-1 and TRBJ2-5; tentatively, D is TRBD1 or TRBD2 (5 bases each). This CDR3 has 14 amino acids. CDR1 and CDR2 (germline): SQVTM, ANQGSEA. The CDR3 sequence is CGVGRAGSQGTQYF. CDR3 bases: TGCGGCGTTGGCCGGGCAGGGAGCCAAGGGACCCAGTACTTC.

There are many counts of this clonotype. As DNA, the CDR3 is TGTGCCAGCAGCTTCGAGAGCGTCTATAATGAGCAGTTCTTC. The encoded protein is CASSFESVYNEQFF. V usage is TRBV7-9 and J usage is TRBJ2-1; no clear D gene. V lost 3 bases and J 7 bases, leaving 13 bases between the germline ends. Germline-derived CDR1 and CDR2 are SEHNR and FQNEAQ (reference sequence). This CDR3 is built from 14 residues.

This clonotype came up many times. The chain joins TRBV29-1 to TRBJ1-5; tentatively, D is TRBD1 (6 bases). The CDR3 is 13 residues long. Germline V gene data show CDR1 as SQVTM and CDR2 as ANQGSEA. V lost 4 bases to trimming and J lost 2 bases, with 9 bases between them. The CDR3 reads CSVVAGGNQPQHF. CDR3 DNA sequence: TGCAGCGTTGTGGCAGGGGGCAATCAGCCCCAGCATTTT.

The CDR3, as DNA: TGTGCCAGCAGTTCTAGACCTAATGGCTACACCTTC. Protein product: CASSSRPNGYTF. This chain uses TRBV6-6 with TRBJ1-2; no firm D call. The CDR3 has 12 amino acids. CDR1 is MNHNY and CDR2 is SVGAGI in the germline V gene (reference sequence). V was pared by 4 bases and J by 6 bases, with 9 bases between.

This clonotype was observed at least ten times. The chain joins TRBV29-1 to TRBJ2-6; D is unresolved. Germline CDR1 reads SQVTM; CDR2 reads ANQGSEA. The CDR3 contains 15 residues. Trimming cost V 0 bases and J 3 bases, with 9 bases left between them. The chain's CDR3 is CSVEDRGNGANVLTF. The CDR3 nucleotides read TGCAGCGTTGAAGATCGTGGGAATGGGGCCAACGTCCTGACTTTC.

As for this clonotype: A much larger clone sits a single nucleotide away, making a read error possible. The final CDR3 position lacks the conserved phenylalanine or tryptophan, pointing to a likely read error. This chain links TRBV6-6 with TRBJ2-7; no firm D call. CDR1 is MNHNY and CDR2 is SVGAGI in the germline V gene (reference sequence). The CDR3 length is 15 residues. V lost 4 bases, J lost 2 bases, and 15 bases lay in between. The CDR3 is CASSSPETLPYEQYS. The DNA for the CDR3 is TGTGCCAGCAGTTCACCAGAGACCCTACCCTACGAGCAGTACTCC.

This clonotype came up a few times. Being one base from a much bigger clone, this may be a read error. J is TRBJ2-7 and V is TRBV20-1, with D perhaps given as TRBD1 or TRBD2 (6 bases each). This CDR3 comprises 16 residues. From germline, CDR1 is DFQATT and CDR2 SNEGSKA (reference sequence). V dropped 0 bases and J dropped 3 bases, with 18 bases sitting between them. CDR3 nucleotides: TGCAGTGCTAGAGAAGACAGGAGGGTCCCCATCTACGAGCAGTACTTC. Residues: CSAREDRRVPIYEQYF.

On this clonotype: A much larger clone differs from this one at a single base, so this may be a read error. V gene TRBV20-1 combines with J gene TRBJ2-5; D is undetermined. The germline V gene has CDR1 DFQATT and CDR2 SNEGSKA (reference sequence). The CDR3 contains 11 residues. Trimming took off 4 bases at V and 7 bases at J, with 10 bases between the two ends. CDR3 bases: TGCAGTGCTACCGGACCCGGGACCCAGTACTTC. Translation: CSATGPGTQYF.

This clonotype has a handful of counts. A much larger clone lies a single base off, so this may be a read error. The chain has TRBV5-1 and TRBJ1-6, with TRBD1 matching over 8 bases. Looked up from germline, CDR1 is SGHRS and CDR2 is YFSETQ. V trimming: 0 bases; J trimming: 7 bases; junction bases outside the gene matches: 3. This CDR3 is built from 15 residues. DNA for the CDR3: TGCGCCAGCAGCTTGGGCGGACAGGGAAATTCACCCCTCCACTTT. It is translated as CASSLGGQGNSPLHF.

This clonotype was recorded at least ten times. V is TRBV20-1 and J is TRBJ2-5; 7 bases line up with TRBD2. The CDR3 has 15 amino acids. The germline gives CDR1 DFQATT, CDR2 SNEGSKA (reference sequence). V dropped 6 bases and J dropped 0; count of bases not matched to a gene: 10. This CDR3 is CSARRPSGHQETQYF. DNA for the CDR3: TGCAGTGCCCGGCGGCCTAGCGGACACCAAGAGACCCAGTACTTC.

This clonotype was found many times. The chain recombines TRBV18 with TRBJ2-7; 11 bases agree with TRBD2. The V gene's germline CDR1 is KGHSH and CDR2 LQKENI. This CDR3 is 15 amino acids long. The J segment lost 5 bases and the V segment lost 2 bases, leaving 5 bases of the junction unmatched. CDR3 in amino acids: CASSPTSGRLDEQYF. In DNA form, the CDR3 reads TGTGCCAGCTCACCAACTAGCGGGAGACTAGACGAGCAGTACTTC. The variable domain in full, with the rest retrieved from reference TRBV18 and TRBJ2-7, is NAGVMQNPRHLVRRRGQEARLRCSPMKGHSHVYWYRQLPEEGLKFMVYLQKENIIDESGMPKERFSAEFPKEGPSILRIQQVVRGDSAAYFCASSPTSGRLDEQYFGPGTRLTVT.

In its sample, this clonotype was seen many times. The chain joins TRBV27 to TRBJ1-1; unclear D gene. Between the trimmed V and J ends, which lost 6 bases and 1 base, there was a span of 6 bases. This CDR3 is 12 amino acids long. CDR1 and CDR2 from the germline V gene are MNHEY and SMNVEV (reference sequence). CDR3 nucleotides: TGTGCCAGCAGGACGGCGAACACTGAAGCTTTCTTT. Translating it yields CASRTANTEAFF.

The sample holds many counts of this clonotype. The genes are TRBV3-1 and TRBJ2-1; D remains unclear. The germline CDR1 and CDR2 sequences are LGHDT and YNNKEL (reference sequence). The CDR3 loop spans 13 amino acids. V was trimmed by 0 bases and J by 7 bases, leaving 7 bases between them. CDR3: CASSQDQGNEQFF. In DNA, the CDR3 is TGTGCCAGCAGCCAAGATCAAGGGAATGAGCAGTTCTTC.

To note about this clonotype: This may come from a read error, since a much larger clone is one base off. The V call is TRBV6-2 or TRBV6-3, the J call TRBJ2-5; D may be TRBD1 or TRBD2 (5 bases each). There are 13 residues in the CDR3. The V end lost 8 bases, the J end lost 3 bases, and 13 bases lay between the germline ends. Germline V gene lookup returns CDR1 MNHEY and CDR2 SVGEGT. The CDR3 region is CASGGLGEETQYF. CDR3 DNA sequence: TGTGCCAGCGGTGGACTGGGGGAAGAGACCCAGTACTTC.

At least ten counts were recorded for this clonotype. V gene TRBV13 combines with J gene TRBJ2-5, with no clear D. This CDR3 has 14 amino acids. V lost 6 bases, J lost 0 bases, and 11 bases lay in between. CDR1 and CDR2 from the germline V gene are PRHDT and FYEKMQ (reference sequence). CDR3 sequence: CASSFETDQETQYF. In nucleotides, the CDR3 is TGTGCCAGCAGTTTCGAGACGGACCAAGAGACCCAGTACTTC.